This TCR beta chain came from a study of cytomegalovirus exposure and HLA in healthy donors. Germline lookup yields CDR1 MGHRA and CDR2 YSYEKL. The junction had 8 bases not matched to a gene; V was cut back by 1 base and J by 6 bases. The CDR3 consists of 18 residues. Study-wide findings and caveats: Cytomegalovirus status was reportedly diagnosed by the classifier with high sensitivity and specificity.

The PCR had 60 Vbeta and 13 Jbeta primers. Using immunoSEQ multiplex PCR, the repertoire was profiled, and TCRdb retains in-frame clones only, with some absent. This table has 110,000 to 150,000 clones, nearly 10% appearing once. A word on this clone: Antigen unknown.

The chain has TRBV4-1 and TRBJ2-1; TRBD2 matches at 14 bases. This receptor was identified in a man aged 50-60 years in good health and CMV-seronegative. The specimen was PBMCs. Written as DNA, the CDR3 is TGCGCCAGCAGCCAAGCCCCCCCGGGACTAGCGGGGGTCAATGAGCAGTTCTTC. Its translation is CASSQAPPGLAGVNEQFF.